This TCR beta chain derives from a study of T cell responses to AZD1222 COVID-19 vaccine. Generated by immunoSEQ multiplex PCR, the TCRdb table keeps only in-frame clones and is missing some. The top ten hold roughly 25% of the sample, which has about 69,000 clones, around four fifths seen once. As to this clone: The antigen is not known.

Germline V gene data show CDR1 as MNHEY and CDR2 as SVGAGI. CDR3 length: 14 amino acids. V was clipped by 8 bases and J by 5 bases, with 15 bases between them. Whole-study results and caveats: Most donors were white British, females outnumbered males, and clonal diversity was possibly underestimated. Recipients of AZD1222 seropositive at baseline numbered only 5 to 7.

The study pooled second doses at about 4 or about 12 weeks. The specimen comprised peripheral blood, sampled 28 days after the second AZD1222 dose. This chain joins TRBV6-5 and TRBJ2-2; a weak D match, TRBD1 (7 bases). This receptor was obtained from an adult who received the AZD1222 COVID-19 vaccine. CDR3 DNA sequence: TGTGCCAGCGTCAGGGGGGATGATACCGGGGAGCTGTTTTTT. Translation: CASVRGDDTGELFF.